Detailed here is one T cell receptor beta chain. This record belongs to a study of immune evolution from preneoplasia to lung adenocarcinoma. Profiling relied on immunoSEQ multiplex PCR, and the TCRdb table lists in-frame clones only, not all of them. The sample carries some 4,700 clones, less than 85% recorded once. CDR1 and CDR2 from the germline V gene are SGHNT and YYREEE (reference sequence). The CDR3 length is 13 residues. Losses at the gene ends were 6 bases for V and 2 bases for J; bases not matched to a gene: 4. The sample taken for sequencing was FFPE adjacent normal lung tissue. The chain joins TRBV5-4 to TRBJ2-5, with 7 bases fitting TRBD1. This TCR was sampled from a person aged 55-85 years with lung adenocarcinoma. The CDR3 reads CASKPGQQETQYF. CDR3 DNA sequence: TGTGCCAGCAAACCGGGACAGCAAGAGACCCAGTACTTC.